The entry below gives a single T cell receptor beta chain sequence along with its context. This specimen comes from a study of long-term antiretroviral therapy in people with HIV. With 2 bases clipped from V and 5 bases from J, the junction kept 10 bases outside the gene matches. Germline CDR1 and CDR2: GTSNPN and SVGIG (reference sequence). This CDR3 is 15 amino acids long. Runs used v3.0 of the immunoSEQ assay and were done at survey level. Sequenced by immunoSEQ multiplex PCR; TCRdb stores in-frame clones only, minus some. This sample has 25,000 to 35,000 clones, with 90% to 97% found just once. The TCR was taken from a man aged 30 to 45 with HIV. The sample was unsorted PBMCs, taken approximately 6.5 years after starting antiretroviral therapy. The chain uses TRBV30 and TRBJ1-2; 8 nucleotides align to TRBD1. In DNA form, the CDR3 reads TGTGCCTGGAGTCCCGAGCCAGGGGGCGGATATGGCTACACCTTC. As protein: CAWSPEPGGGYGYTF.